This T cell receptor (beta chain) was profiled in a study of T cells in Graves' hyperthyroidism and ophthalmopathy. Study at large: Sampling of peripheral blood happened at initial diagnosis, prior to any treatment. Study-level points and caveats: Through a model of 13 V-J features, ophthalmopathy was separated from stable hyperthyroidism.

The TCR beta CDR3 regions underwent amplification using RNA transcripts as the source. A first-round RT-PCR of the TCR CDR3 used the HTBI primer set. MiXCR, applied by TCRdb to the multiplex PCR reads, yields one record per CDR3 protein. The sample lists around 360,000 distinct CDR3 sequences; nearly 15% were seen once. This clonotype appeared many times. Its antigen is not known. Trimming shortened V by 3 bases and J by 1 base, and 11 bases separated the two germline ends. The germline gives CDR1 DFQATT, CDR2 SNEGSKA (reference sequence). The CDR3 spans 14 residues. V is TRBV20-1 and J is TRBJ2-3; D could derive from TRBD1 or TRBD2 (5 bases each). The TCR originated in an older woman with Graves' ophthalmopathy. The sample taken for sequencing was blood. This CDR3 reads CSASSGDRTDTQYF. The CDR3 coding sequence is TGCAGTGCTAGTTCCGGGGACCGCACAGATACGCAGTATTTT.